These T cell receptor beta chains were read from a single sample in a study of cytomegalovirus exposure and HLA in healthy donors. Sequencing used immunoSEQ multiplex PCR; TCRdb keeps in-frame clones, though not all of them. The sample has about 160,000 clones, about 85% seen once. Sequencing was carried out using PBMCs. These receptor sequences come from a male donor in good health and CMV-seropositive. Both conserved end residues are part of each CDR3. The D gene is left open where the match is weak. Size is omitted from some rows. Given values are once, few, many or a class for expanded clones.

j_call v_call d_call clone_size cdr3_aa cdr3_nt
TRBJ1-2 TRBV5-1 TRBD1 . CASSGGTGGIGGYAF TGCGCCAGCAGCGGCGGGACAGGGGGAATAGGCGGCTACGCCTTC
TRBJ2-5 TRBV7-8 . . CASSLIGLWETQYF TGTGCCAGCAGCTTAATCGGGTTATGGGAGACCCAGTACTTC
TRBJ2-3 TRBV25-1 . once CASMGRRGYAGTDTQYF TGTGCCAGCATGGGTCGTAGGGGATACGCGGGCACAGATACGCAGTATTTT
TRBJ1-2 TRBV7-2 TRBD1 . CASPTGTVGPNYGYTF TGTGCCAGCCCCACCGGGACAGTCGGCCCTAACTATGGCTACACCTTC
TRBJ1-4 TRBV18 TRBD1 . CASSGQTNEKLFF TGTGCCAGCTCGGGACAGACAAATGAAAAACTGTTTTTT
TRBJ1-1 TRBV7-2 TRBD1 . CASSRQGATEAFF TGTGCCAGCAGCCGACAGGGGGCCACTGAAGCTTTCTTT
TRBJ2-7 TRBV7-2 TRBD2 . CASKSGTVSYEQYF TGTGCCAGTAAAAGCGGGACCGTCTCCTACGAGCAGTACTTC
TRBJ2-5 TRBV7-3 . . CASSPGVAETQYF TGTGCCAGCAGCCCGGGGGTTGCAGAGACCCAGTACTTC
TRBJ1-1 TRBV9 . few CASSPGSTEAFF TGTGCCAGCAGCCCGGGGAGCACTGAAGCTTTCTTT
TRBJ2-1 TRBV19 . . CASSMARLGKEQFF TGTGCCAGTAGTATGGCCAGGCTGGGTAAAGAGCAGTTCTTC
TRBJ2-3 TRBV11-2 TRBD2 once CASSLWEGDTQYF TGTGCCAGCAGCTTATGGGAGGGAGATACGCAGTATTTT
TRBJ2-5 TRBV7-2 . . CASTTSTGWGGETQYF TGTGCCAGCACCACTTCGACAGGCTGGGGGGGAGAGACCCAGTACTTC